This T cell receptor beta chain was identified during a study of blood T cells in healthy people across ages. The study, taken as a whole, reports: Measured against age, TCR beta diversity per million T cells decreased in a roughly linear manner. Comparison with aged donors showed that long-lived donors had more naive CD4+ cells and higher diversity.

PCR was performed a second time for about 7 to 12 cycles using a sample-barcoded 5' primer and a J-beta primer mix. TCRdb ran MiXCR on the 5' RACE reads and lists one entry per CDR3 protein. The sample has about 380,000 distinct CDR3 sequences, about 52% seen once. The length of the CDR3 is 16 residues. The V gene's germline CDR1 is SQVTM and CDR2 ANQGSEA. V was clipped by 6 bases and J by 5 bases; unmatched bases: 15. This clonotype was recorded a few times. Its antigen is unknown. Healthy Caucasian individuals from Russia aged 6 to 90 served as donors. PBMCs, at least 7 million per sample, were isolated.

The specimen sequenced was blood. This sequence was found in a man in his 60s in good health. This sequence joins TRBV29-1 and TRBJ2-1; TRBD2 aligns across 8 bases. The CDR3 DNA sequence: TGCAGCGTGGACCTAGAATCCGGGAGGGGGAACAATGAGCAGTTCTTC. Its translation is CSVDLESGRGNNEQFF.